Listed below are T cell receptor beta chains from one sample, sequenced in a study of T cell repertoires in cytomegalovirus infection. TCRdb redid the calling of the reads with MiXCR, one entry per CDR3 protein. The sample contains roughly 920,000 distinct CDR3 sequences, roughly 30% of which appear only once. The antigens of these receptors remain unknown. The specimen was cultured CD8+ T cells from PBMCs, collected from culture after CMV antigen stimulation. These receptors originate from a human donor in good health (CMV status not recorded). Some clones in this sample may be carry-over from other donors' samples. CDR3s include the opening cysteine and the closing phenylalanine or tryptophan. A D gene is named only where the DNA matches it firmly. Clone size appears in some rows only: once, few, many, or a class for an expanded clone.

V gene: TRBV7-9
clone size: -
D gene: -
J gene: TRBJ1-2
CDR3 protein: CASSVDSYGYTF
CDR3 DNA: TGTGCCAGCAGCGTCGACAGCTATGGCTACACCTTC

V gene: TRBV11-2
clone size: many
D gene: -
J gene: TRBJ2-5
CDR3 protein: CASSSDWETQYF
CDR3 DNA: TGTGCCAGCAGCTCAGATTGGGAGACCCAGTACTTC

V gene: TRBV19
clone size: -
D gene: -
J gene: TRBJ1-2
CDR3 protein: CASSISLGDYGYTF
CDR3 DNA: TGTGCCAGTAGTATTTCCCTCGGGGACTATGGCTACACCTTC

V gene: TRBV5-4
clone size: -
D gene: -
J gene: TRBJ2-5
CDR3 protein: CASSLANTPAETQYF
CDR3 DNA: TGTGCCAGCAGCTTGGCCAACACCCCTGCGGAGACCCAGTACTTC

V gene: TRBV12-3/TRBV12-4
clone size: -
D gene: -
J gene: TRBJ1-1
CDR3 protein: CASSFGRGETEAFF
CDR3 DNA: TGTGCCAGCAGTTTTGGGCGCGGGGAGACTGAAGCTTTCTTT

V gene: TRBV24-1
clone size: -
D gene: TRBD1
J gene: TRBJ2-1
CDR3 protein: CATMVSGGIYNEQFF
CDR3 DNA: TGTGCCACCATGGTATCAGGGGGCATCTACAATGAGCAGTTCTTC

V gene: TRBV28
clone size: many
D gene: TRBD1
J gene: TRBJ2-3
CDR3 protein: CASRIHRGRTDTQYF
CDR3 DNA: TGTGCCAGCAGAATCCACAGGGGGCGCACAGATACGCAGTATTTT

V gene: TRBV4-3
clone size: -
D gene: TRBD2
J gene: TRBJ2-1
CDR3 protein: CASSQGLGTSGGSFYNEQFF
CDR3 DNA: TGCGCCAGCAGCCAAGGCCTCGGGACTAGCGGGGGGTCGTTCTACAATGAGCAGTTCTTC

V gene: TRBV6-8
clone size: -
D gene: TRBD1
J gene: TRBJ1-2
CDR3 protein: CASSIHGTGFDYTF
CDR3 DNA: TGTGCCAGCAGTATTCACGGGACAGGGTTTGACTACACCTTC

V gene: TRBV10-3
clone size: few
D gene: TRBD1
J gene: TRBJ1-2
CDR3 protein: CAISDRGPMSGYTF
CDR3 DNA: TGTGCCATCAGTGACAGGGGGCCGATGTCGGGCTACACCTTC

V gene: TRBV28
clone size: few
D gene: TRBD1
J gene: TRBJ1-2
CDR3 protein: CASSPLGPGQINYGYTF
CDR3 DNA: TGTGCCAGCAGTCCTCTAGGCCCGGGACAGATTAACTATGGCTACACCTTC

V gene: TRBV4-1
clone size: -
D gene: -
J gene: TRBJ1-5
CDR3 protein: CVSGHRGSQPQHF
CDR3 DNA: TGCGTCAGCGGACACCGGGGAAGCCAGCCCCAGCATTTT

V gene: TRBV10-3
clone size: -
D gene: TRBD2
J gene: TRBJ2-1
CDR3 protein: CAISEMIAGTFYNEQFF
CDR3 DNA: TGTGCCATCAGTGAGATGATAGCGGGGACCTTTTACAATGAGCAGTTCTTC

V gene: TRBV20-1
clone size: -
D gene: -
J gene: TRBJ1-2
CDR3 protein: CSARSRGARDGYTF
CDR3 DNA: TGCAGTGCTAGGAGCAGGGGCGCGCGGGATGGCTACACCTTC

V gene: TRBV29-1
clone size: -
D gene: -
J gene: TRBJ2-3
CDR3 protein: CSVVGLGTDTQYF
CDR3 DNA: TGCAGCGTCGTGGGGCTGGGCACAGATACGCAGTATTTT

V gene: TRBV7-9
clone size: -
D gene: TRBD2
J gene: TRBJ2-2
CDR3 protein: CVSPSSGMNTGELFF
CDR3 DNA: TGTGTCAGTCCGTCCAGCGGGATGAACACCGGGGAGCTGTTTTTT

V gene: TRBV27
clone size: few
D gene: -
J gene: TRBJ2-7
CDR3 protein: CASSLSWGNYEQYF
CDR3 DNA: TGTGCCAGCAGTTTATCCTGGGGGAACTACGAGCAGTACTTC

V gene: TRBV7-6
clone size: -
D gene: -
J gene: TRBJ2-2
CDR3 protein: CASGQADTGELFF
CDR3 DNA: TGTGCCAGCGGTCAGGCGGACACCGGGGAGCTGTTTTTT

V gene: TRBV6-2/TRBV6-3
clone size: -
D gene: -
J gene: TRBJ2-1
CDR3 protein: CASSILVGVSYNEQFF
CDR3 DNA: TGTGCCAGCTCCATCTTAGTCGGGGTCTCCTACAATGAGCAGTTCTTC

V gene: TRBV5-1
clone size: -
D gene: TRBD2
J gene: TRBJ2-5
CDR3 protein: CASSWGLAGYSSQETQYF
CDR3 DNA: TGCGCCAGCAGCTGGGGACTAGCGGGGTACTCCTCCCAAGAGACCCAGTACTTC

V gene: TRBV20-1
clone size: -
D gene: TRBD2
J gene: TRBJ2-1
CDR3 protein: CSARDDLAGFSSSYNEQFF
CDR3 DNA: TGCAGTGCTAGAGATGATCTAGCGGGGTTTTCAAGCTCCTACAATGAGCAGTTCTTC

V gene: TRBV27
clone size: few
D gene: -
J gene: TRBJ1-2
CDR3 protein: CASSPSYRGAFNYGYTF
CDR3 DNA: TGTGCCAGCAGTCCATCTTACCGGGGGGCTTTTAACTATGGCTACACCTTC

V gene: TRBV4-2
clone size: few
D gene: -
J gene: TRBJ1-1
CDR3 protein: CASSQPQQGTEAFF
CDR3 DNA: TGTGCCAGCAGCCAACCTCAGCAAGGCACTGAAGCTTTCTTT

V gene: TRBV15
clone size: -
D gene: -
J gene: TRBJ2-2
CDR3 protein: CATSSAPHGAGELFF
CDR3 DNA: TGTGCCACCAGCAGTGCCCCCCACGGGGCCGGGGAGCTGTTTTTT

V gene: TRBV6-5
clone size: -
D gene: -
J gene: TRBJ1-2
CDR3 protein: CASSYSSGVGYTF
CDR3 DNA: TGTGCCAGCAGTTACTCCTCGGGGGTTGGCTACACCTTC

V gene: TRBV19
clone size: -
D gene: -
J gene: TRBJ1-3
CDR3 protein: CASSIYSSATSGNTIYF
CDR3 DNA: TGTGCCAGTAGTATCTACAGCTCAGCGACCTCTGGAAACACCATATATTTT

V gene: TRBV7-4
clone size: -
D gene: -
J gene: TRBJ1-1
CDR3 protein: CASSSKRSGAEAFF
CDR3 DNA: TGTGCCAGCAGCTCCAAACGGAGTGGGGCTGAAGCTTTCTTT

V gene: TRBV7-3
clone size: few
D gene: TRBD1
J gene: TRBJ1-1
CDR3 protein: CASSLSTGRTEAFF
CDR3 DNA: TGTGCCAGCAGCTTATCGACAGGGCGAACTGAAGCTTTCTTT

V gene: TRBV3-1
clone size: -
D gene: -
J gene: TRBJ1-2
CDR3 protein: CASSQVSVNLDGYTF
CDR3 DNA: TGTGCCAGCAGCCAAGTCTCAGTTAATCTGGACGGCTACACCTTC

V gene: TRBV24-1
clone size: -
D gene: TRBD1
J gene: TRBJ2-1
CDR3 protein: CATSDLPGQGAHEQFF
CDR3 DNA: TGTGCCACCAGTGATTTGCCGGGACAGGGGGCCCATGAGCAGTTCTTC

V gene: TRBV29-1
clone size: few
D gene: TRBD2
J gene: TRBJ2-2
CDR3 protein: CSVEIAGGHPLDTGELFF
CDR3 DNA: TGCAGCGTTGAAATTGCGGGGGGGCACCCTCTAGACACCGGGGAGCTGTTTTTT

V gene: TRBV5-6
clone size: many
D gene: -
J gene: TRBJ2-2
CDR3 protein: CASKQNWDTVNTGELFF
CDR3 DNA: TGTGCCAGCAAGCAAAATTGGGACACCGTAAACACCGGGGAGCTGTTTTTT

V gene: TRBV27
clone size: -
D gene: TRBD2
J gene: TRBJ2-1
CDR3 protein: CASTNSGGAIEQFF
CDR3 DNA: TGTGCCAGCACCAATAGCGGGGGGGCCATCGAGCAGTTCTTC

V gene: TRBV19
clone size: -
D gene: -
J gene: TRBJ2-1
CDR3 protein: CATTGQGTYNEQFF
CDR3 DNA: TGTGCCACCACGGGGCAGGGGACCTACAATGAGCAGTTCTTC

V gene: TRBV6-2/TRBV6-3
clone size: few
D gene: -
J gene: TRBJ2-5
CDR3 protein: CASSYPRFAFQETQYF
CDR3 DNA: TGTGCCAGCAGTTACCCGAGATTTGCCTTCCAAGAGACCCAGTACTTC

V gene: TRBV7-9
clone size: -
D gene: -
J gene: TRBJ2-2
CDR3 protein: CASFLHTGELFF
CDR3 DNA: TGTGCCAGCTTCCTACACACCGGGGAGCTGTTTTTT

V gene: TRBV4-3
clone size: few
D gene: TRBD1
J gene: TRBJ1-1
CDR3 protein: CASSRGTAQTEAFF
CDR3 DNA: TGCGCCAGCAGCCGTGGGACAGCCCAGACTGAAGCTTTCTTT

V gene: TRBV7-9
clone size: many
D gene: -
J gene: TRBJ2-6
CDR3 protein: CASSWAPRISGANVLTF
CDR3 DNA: TGTGCCAGCAGCTGGGCCCCTCGTATTTCTGGGGCCAACGTCCTGACTTTC

V gene: TRBV5-5
clone size: -
D gene: -
J gene: TRBJ1-4
CDR3 protein: CASSYGRGPGEKLFF
CDR3 DNA: TGTGCCAGCAGCTATGGACGGGGTCCTGGGGAAAAACTGTTTTTT

V gene: TRBV7-2
clone size: -
D gene: TRBD2
J gene: TRBJ2-5
CDR3 protein: CTSSLHGGGAEETQYF
CDR3 DNA: TGTACCAGCAGCTTACACGGCGGGGGGGCGGAAGAGACCCAGTACTTC

V gene: TRBV27
clone size: -
D gene: -
J gene: TRBJ1-6
CDR3 protein: CVSSPEWGSPLHF
CDR3 DNA: TGTGTCAGCAGCCCGGAGTGGGGTTCACCCCTCCACTTT

V gene: TRBV2
clone size: few
D gene: -
J gene: TRBJ1-4
CDR3 protein: CATSSGFTNEKLFF
CDR3 DNA: TGTGCCACTTCCTCGGGGTTCACTAATGAAAAACTGTTTTTT

V gene: TRBV19
clone size: -
D gene: -
J gene: TRBJ2-1
CDR3 protein: CASTDAIYNEQFF
CDR3 DNA: TGTGCCAGTACAGATGCAATATACAATGAGCAGTTCTTC

V gene: TRBV19
clone size: -
D gene: -
J gene: TRBJ1-1
CDR3 protein: CASSIVGKLNTEAFF
CDR3 DNA: TGTGCCAGTAGTATAGTGGGCAAATTGAACACTGAAGCTTTCTTT

V gene: TRBV27
clone size: -
D gene: -
J gene: TRBJ2-2
CDR3 protein: CASRWGSTGELFF
CDR3 DNA: TGTGCCAGCAGGTGGGGGAGCACCGGGGAGCTGTTTTTT

V gene: TRBV28
clone size: -
D gene: TRBD2
J gene: TRBJ2-5
CDR3 protein: CASSHLAGENQETQYF
CDR3 DNA: TGTGCCAGCAGCCACCTAGCGGGGGAGAACCAAGAGACCCAGTACTTC

V gene: TRBV7-9
clone size: many
D gene: TRBD1
J gene: TRBJ1-2
CDR3 protein: CASSLADRDYGYTF
CDR3 DNA: TGTGCCAGCAGCTTAGCGGACAGGGATTATGGCTACACCTTC

V gene: TRBV24-1
clone size: -
D gene: TRBD2
J gene: TRBJ2-5
CDR3 protein: CATSPGGGLETQYF
CDR3 DNA: TGTGCCACCAGCCCGGGGGGGGGCCTAGAGACCCAGTACTTC

V gene: TRBV27
clone size: few
D gene: -
J gene: TRBJ1-2
CDR3 protein: CASSLSGDGSNYGYTF
CDR3 DNA: TGTGCCAGCAGTTTATCGGGGGACGGATCTAACTATGGCTACACCTTC

V gene: TRBV7-4
clone size: -
D gene: -
J gene: TRBJ1-2
CDR3 protein: CASSDQGRNGYTF
CDR3 DNA: TGTGCCAGCAGCGACCAGGGACGAAATGGCTACACCTTC

V gene: TRBV7-4
clone size: -
D gene: TRBD1
J gene: TRBJ1-4
CDR3 protein: CASSLQGEKLFF
CDR3 DNA: TGTGCCAGCAGTTTACAGGGGGAAAAACTGTTTTTT

V gene: TRBV7-9
clone size: few
D gene: -
J gene: TRBJ2-7
CDR3 protein: CASSFTIQTSYEQYF
CDR3 DNA: TGTGCCAGCAGCTTTACCATACAGACCTCCTACGAGCAGTACTTC

V gene: TRBV4-1
clone size: -
D gene: -
J gene: TRBJ1-5
CDR3 protein: CASSSRDMPQPQHF
CDR3 DNA: TGCGCCAGCAGCTCCAGGGATATGCCACAGCCCCAGCATTTT

V gene: TRBV7-6
clone size: few
D gene: -
J gene: TRBJ1-1
CDR3 protein: CASSLKGQFVEAFF
CDR3 DNA: TGTGCCAGCAGCTTAAAAGGACAGTTCGTTGAAGCTTTCTTT